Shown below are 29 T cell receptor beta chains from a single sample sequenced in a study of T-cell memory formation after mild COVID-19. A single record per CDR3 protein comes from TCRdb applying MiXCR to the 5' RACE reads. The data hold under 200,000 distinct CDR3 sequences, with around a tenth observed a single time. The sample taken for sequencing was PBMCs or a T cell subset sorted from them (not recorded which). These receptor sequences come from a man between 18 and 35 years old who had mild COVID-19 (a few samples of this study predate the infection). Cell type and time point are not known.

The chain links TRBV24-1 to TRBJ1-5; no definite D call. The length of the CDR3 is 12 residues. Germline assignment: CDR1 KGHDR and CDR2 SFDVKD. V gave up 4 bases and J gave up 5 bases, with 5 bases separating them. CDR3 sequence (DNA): TGTGCCACCAGTGAGGGGTATCAGCCCCAGCATTTT. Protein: CATSEGYQPQHF.

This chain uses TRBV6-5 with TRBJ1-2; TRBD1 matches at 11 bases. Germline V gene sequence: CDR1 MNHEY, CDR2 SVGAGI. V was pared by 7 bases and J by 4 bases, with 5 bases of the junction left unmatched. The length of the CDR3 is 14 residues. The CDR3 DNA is TGTGCCAGCAAAAGGACAGGGGGCACCTATGGCTACACCTTC. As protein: CASKRTGGTYGYTF.

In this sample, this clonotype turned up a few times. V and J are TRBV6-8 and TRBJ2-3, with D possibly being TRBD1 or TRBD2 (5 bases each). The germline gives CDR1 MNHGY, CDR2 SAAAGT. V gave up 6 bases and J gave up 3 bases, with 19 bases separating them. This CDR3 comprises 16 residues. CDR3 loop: CASRNRDPKGTDTQYF. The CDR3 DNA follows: TGTGCCAGCAGAAACCGGGACCCTAAGGGGACAGATACGCAGTATTTT.

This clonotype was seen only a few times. The CDR3 is CAITPSATNYGYTF. The CDR3 DNA sequence: TGTGCCATCACGCCGTCTGCCACTAACTATGGCTACACCTTC. This chain connects TRBV10-3 to TRBJ1-2, with D unresolved. Germline values: CDR1 ENHRY, CDR2 SYGVKD. V lost 7 bases, J lost 0 bases, and 12 bases lay in between. The CDR3 covers 14 residues.

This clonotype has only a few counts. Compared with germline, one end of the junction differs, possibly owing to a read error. In DNA form, the CDR3 reads TGCAGTGCTAGCGATAAGCGGGGGGCGAAGGATCACTTC. It translates to CSASDKRGAKDHF. The V gene is TRBV20-1, the J gene TRBJ2-5, with 9 bases lining up with TRBD2. CDR1 and CDR2 from the germline V gene are DFQATT and SNEGSKA (reference sequence). The CDR3 is 13 amino acids.

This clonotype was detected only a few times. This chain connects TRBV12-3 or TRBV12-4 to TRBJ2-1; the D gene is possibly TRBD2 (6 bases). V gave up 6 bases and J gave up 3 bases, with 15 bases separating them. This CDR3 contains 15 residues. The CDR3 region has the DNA TGTGCCAGCAGCCGGGGCGGGGTAGGCTACAATGAGCAGTTCTTC. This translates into CASSRGGVGYNEQFF.

The CDR3: CASSSRVREAGELFF. The CDR3 DNA is TGTGCCAGCAGTTCCCGGGTCAGGGAGGCCGGGGAGCTGTTTTTT. V gene TRBV6-2 or TRBV6-3 combines with J gene TRBJ2-2, with D possibly matching TRBD2 (6 bases). CDR1 and CDR2 from the germline V gene are MNHEY and SVGEGT. The CDR3 is made up of 15 amino acids. V was shortened by 4 bases and J by 6 bases, with 15 bases between the two germline ends.

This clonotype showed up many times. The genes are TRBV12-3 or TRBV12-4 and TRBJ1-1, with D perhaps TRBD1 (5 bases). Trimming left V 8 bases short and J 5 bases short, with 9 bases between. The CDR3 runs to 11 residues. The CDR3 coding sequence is TGTGCCAGCTCACGGGGGACTGAAGCTTTCTTT. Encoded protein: CASSRGTEAFF.

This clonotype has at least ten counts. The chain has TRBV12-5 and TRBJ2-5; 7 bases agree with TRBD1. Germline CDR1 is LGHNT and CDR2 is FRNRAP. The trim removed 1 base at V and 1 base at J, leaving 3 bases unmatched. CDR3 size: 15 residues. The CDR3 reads CASGLGDSTQETQYF. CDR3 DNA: TGTGCTAGTGGTTTGGGGGACAGTACCCAAGAGACCCAGTACTTC.

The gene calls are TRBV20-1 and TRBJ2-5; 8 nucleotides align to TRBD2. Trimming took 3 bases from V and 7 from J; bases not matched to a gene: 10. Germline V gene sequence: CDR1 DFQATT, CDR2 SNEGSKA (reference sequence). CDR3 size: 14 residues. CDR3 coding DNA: TGCAGTGCTAGTCCCGGACTAGCATTAGGGACCCAGTACTTC. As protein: CSASPGLALGTQYF.

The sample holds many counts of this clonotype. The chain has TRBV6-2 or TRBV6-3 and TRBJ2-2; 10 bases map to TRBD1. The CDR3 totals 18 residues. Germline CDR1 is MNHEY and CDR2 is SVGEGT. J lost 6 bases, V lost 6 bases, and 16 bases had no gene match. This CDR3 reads CASRPDRGLGQVAGELFF. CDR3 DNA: TGTGCCAGCAGACCCGACAGGGGGCTAGGTCAGGTCGCCGGGGAGCTGTTTTTT.

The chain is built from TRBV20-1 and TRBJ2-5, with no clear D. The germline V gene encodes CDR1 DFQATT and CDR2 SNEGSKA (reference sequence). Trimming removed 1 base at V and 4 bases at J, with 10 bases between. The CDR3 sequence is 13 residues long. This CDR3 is CSARGNGGETQYF. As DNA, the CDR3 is TGCAGTGCTAGAGGAAACGGCGGAGAGACCCAGTACTTC.

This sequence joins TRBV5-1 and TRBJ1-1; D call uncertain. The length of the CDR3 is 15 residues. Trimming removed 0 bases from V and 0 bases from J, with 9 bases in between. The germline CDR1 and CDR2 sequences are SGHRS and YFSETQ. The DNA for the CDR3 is TGCGCCAGCAGCTTGGGACTTAGGTTGAACACTGAAGCTTTCTTT. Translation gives CASSLGLRLNTEAFF.

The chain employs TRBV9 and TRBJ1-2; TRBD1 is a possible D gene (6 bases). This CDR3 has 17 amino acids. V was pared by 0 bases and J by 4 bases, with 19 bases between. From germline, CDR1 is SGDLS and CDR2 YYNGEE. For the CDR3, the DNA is TGTGCCAGCAGCGTAGAGGTTTATGGGGGGCAAGGCTATGGCTACACCTTC. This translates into CASSVEVYGGQGYGYTF.

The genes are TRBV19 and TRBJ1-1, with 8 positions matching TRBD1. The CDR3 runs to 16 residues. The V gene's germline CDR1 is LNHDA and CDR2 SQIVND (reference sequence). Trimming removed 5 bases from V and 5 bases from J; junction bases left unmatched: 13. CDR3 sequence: CASSVSETGVRTEAFF. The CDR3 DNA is TGTGCCAGTAGTGTTTCCGAGACAGGGGTTAGGACTGAAGCTTTCTTT.

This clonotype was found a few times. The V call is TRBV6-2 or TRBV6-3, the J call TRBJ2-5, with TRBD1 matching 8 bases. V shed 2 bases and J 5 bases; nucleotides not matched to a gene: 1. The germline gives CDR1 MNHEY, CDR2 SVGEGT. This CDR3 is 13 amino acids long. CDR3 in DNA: TGTGCCAGCAGTTACAGGGACAGGGAGACCCAGTACTTC. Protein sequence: CASSYRDRETQYF.

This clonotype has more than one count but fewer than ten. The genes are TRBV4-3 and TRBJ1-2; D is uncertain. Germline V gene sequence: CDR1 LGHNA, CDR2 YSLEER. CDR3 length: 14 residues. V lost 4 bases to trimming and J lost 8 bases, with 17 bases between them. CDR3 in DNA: TGCGCCAGCAGCCCTGTCCTGCTATCGGAGGGCTACACCTTC. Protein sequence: CASSPVLLSEGYTF.

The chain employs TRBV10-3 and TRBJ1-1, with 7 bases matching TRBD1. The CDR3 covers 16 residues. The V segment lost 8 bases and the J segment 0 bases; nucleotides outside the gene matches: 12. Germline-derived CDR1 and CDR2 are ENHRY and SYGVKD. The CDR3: CAIGGGGGTMNTEAFF. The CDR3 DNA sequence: TGTGCCATCGGGGGAGGAGGGGGCACGATGAACACTGAAGCTTTCTTT.

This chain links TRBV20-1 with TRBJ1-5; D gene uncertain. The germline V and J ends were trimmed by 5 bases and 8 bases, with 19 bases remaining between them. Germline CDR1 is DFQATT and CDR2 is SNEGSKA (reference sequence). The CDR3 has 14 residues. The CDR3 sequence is CSAQPRGPEKPQHF. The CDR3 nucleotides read TGCAGTGCTCAGCCCAGAGGGCCGGAAAAGCCCCAGCATTTT.

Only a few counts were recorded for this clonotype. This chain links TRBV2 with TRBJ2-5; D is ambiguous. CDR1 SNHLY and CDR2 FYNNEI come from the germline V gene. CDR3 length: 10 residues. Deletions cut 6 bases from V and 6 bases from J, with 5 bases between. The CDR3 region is CASSAQTQYF. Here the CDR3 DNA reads TGTGCCAGCAGCGCCCAGACCCAGTACTTC.

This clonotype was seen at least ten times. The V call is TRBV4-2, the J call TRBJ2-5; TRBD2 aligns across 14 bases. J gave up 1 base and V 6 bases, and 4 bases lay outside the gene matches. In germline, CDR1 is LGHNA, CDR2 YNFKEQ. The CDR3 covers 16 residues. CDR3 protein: CASSSGLAGGQETQYF. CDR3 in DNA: TGTGCCAGCAGTAGCGGACTAGCGGGGGGCCAAGAGACCCAGTACTTC.

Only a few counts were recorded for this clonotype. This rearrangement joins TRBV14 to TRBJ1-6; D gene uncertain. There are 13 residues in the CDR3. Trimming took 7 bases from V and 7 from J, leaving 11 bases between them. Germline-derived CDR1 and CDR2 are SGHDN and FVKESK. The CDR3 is CASNYNWNSPLHF. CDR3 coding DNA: TGTGCCAGCAACTACAACTGGAATTCACCCCTCCACTTT.

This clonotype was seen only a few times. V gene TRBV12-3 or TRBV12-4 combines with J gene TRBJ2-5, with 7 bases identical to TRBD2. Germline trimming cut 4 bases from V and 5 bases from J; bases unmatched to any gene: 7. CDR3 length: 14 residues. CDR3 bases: TGTGCCAGCAGTTCGGGGGGAAATGCGGAGACCCAGTACTTC. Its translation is CASSSGGNAETQYF.

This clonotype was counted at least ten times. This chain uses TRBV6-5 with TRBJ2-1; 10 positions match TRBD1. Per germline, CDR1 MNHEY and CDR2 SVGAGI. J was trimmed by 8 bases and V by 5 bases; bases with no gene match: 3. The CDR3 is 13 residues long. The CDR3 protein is CASSNGQGDEQFF. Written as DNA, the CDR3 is TGTGCCAGCAGTAACGGACAGGGGGATGAGCAGTTCTTC.

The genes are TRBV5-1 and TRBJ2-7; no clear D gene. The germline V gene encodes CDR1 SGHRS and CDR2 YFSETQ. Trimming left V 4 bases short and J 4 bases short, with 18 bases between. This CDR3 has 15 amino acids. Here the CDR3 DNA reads TGCGCCAGCAGCCCCGGTTGGCAGATTCCGTACGAGCAGTACTTC. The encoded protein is CASSPGWQIPYEQYF.

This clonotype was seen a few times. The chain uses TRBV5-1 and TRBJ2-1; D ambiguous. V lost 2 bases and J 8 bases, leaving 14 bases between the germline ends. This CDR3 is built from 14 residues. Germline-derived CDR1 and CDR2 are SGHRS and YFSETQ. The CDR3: CASSFPTQYDEQFF. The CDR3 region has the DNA TGCGCCAGCAGCTTTCCGACACAGTATGATGAGCAGTTCTTC. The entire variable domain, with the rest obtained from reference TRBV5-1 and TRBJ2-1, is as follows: KAGVTQTPRYLIKTRGQQVTLSCSPISGHRSVSWYQQTPGQGLQFLFEYFSETQRNKGNFPGRFSGRQFSNSRSEMNVSTLELGDSALYLCASSFPTQYDEQFFGPGTRLTVL.

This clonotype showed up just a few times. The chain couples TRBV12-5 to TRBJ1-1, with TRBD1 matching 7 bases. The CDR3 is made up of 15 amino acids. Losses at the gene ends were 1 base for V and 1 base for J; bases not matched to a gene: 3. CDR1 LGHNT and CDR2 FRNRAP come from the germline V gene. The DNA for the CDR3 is TGTGCTAGTGGTTTGGCCAGGACAGGGAACACTGAAGCTTTCTTT. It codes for CASGLARTGNTEAFF.

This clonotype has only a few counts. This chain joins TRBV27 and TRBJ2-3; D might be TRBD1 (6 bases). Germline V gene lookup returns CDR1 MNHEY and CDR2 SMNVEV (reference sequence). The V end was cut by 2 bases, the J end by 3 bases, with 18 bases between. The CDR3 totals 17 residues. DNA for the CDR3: TGTGCCAGCAGTTTAAGGGCAGGGGTCCGGGCGACAGATACGCAGTATTTT. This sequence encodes CASSLRAGVRATDTQYF.

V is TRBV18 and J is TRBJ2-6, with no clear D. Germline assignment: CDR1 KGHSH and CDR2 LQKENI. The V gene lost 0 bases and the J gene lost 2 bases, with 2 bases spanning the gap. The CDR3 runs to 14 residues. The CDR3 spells CASSPPPGANVLTF. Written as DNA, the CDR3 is TGTGCCAGCTCACCACCTCCTGGGGCCAACGTCCTGACTTTC.